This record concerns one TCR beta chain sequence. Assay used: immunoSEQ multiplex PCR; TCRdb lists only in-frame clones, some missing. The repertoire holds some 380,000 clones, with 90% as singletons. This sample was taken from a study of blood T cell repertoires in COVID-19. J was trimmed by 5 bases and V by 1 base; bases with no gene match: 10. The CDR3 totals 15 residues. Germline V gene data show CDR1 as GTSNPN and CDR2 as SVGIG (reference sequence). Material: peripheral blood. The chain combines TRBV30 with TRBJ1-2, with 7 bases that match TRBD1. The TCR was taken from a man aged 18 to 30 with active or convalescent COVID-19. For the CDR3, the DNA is TGTGCCTGGAGTGAGGGTAGACAGGGAGGTTATGGCTACACCTTC. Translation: CAWSEGRQGGYGYTF.